In its sample, the clone carrying this T cell receptor beta chain was seen many times. Its matching antigen is unknown. This sample was taken from a study of T cells in Graves' hyperthyroidism and ophthalmopathy. Across the study: The authors collected peripheral blood at initial diagnosis, before any treatment.

Study-wide findings and caveats: Within blood appeared most thyroid clonotypes that had expanded above 0.001.

The germline V gene has CDR1 MNHEY and CDR2 SVGAGI. The V end lost 6 bases, the J end lost 1 base, and 9 bases lay between the germline ends. The CDR3 is made up of 13 amino acids. Every diagnosis used clinical symptoms, serum thyroxine and TRAb, thyroid ultrasound and orbital computed tomography. The investigators amplified TCR beta CDR3 regions from RNA transcripts. Carried out on the TCR CDR3, a first-round RT-PCR used the HTBI primer set. MiXCR, run by TCRdb on the multiplex PCR reads, gives a single entry per CDR3 protein. The table shows more than 350,000 distinct CDR3 sequences, with about a sixth occurring only once.

This TCR came from a young woman with Graves' hyperthyroidism that later progressed to Graves' ophthalmopathy. Material for sequencing was blood. The chain recombines TRBV6-5 with TRBJ1-1; no reliable D call. The CDR3 loop reads CASSDWGNTEAFF. The CDR3 DNA reads TGTGCCAGCAGCGATTGGGGGAACACTGAAGCTTTCTTT.